This TCR beta chain was retrieved from a study of T cell repertoires in ileal Crohn's disease. TCRB immunosequencing input was approximately 450 nanograms of biopsy DNA per sample. Clones were sequenced by immunoSEQ multiplex PCR, and TCRdb holds only the in-frame ones, with some missing. The data contain fewer than 18,000 clones, 80% of them singletons. V lost 6 bases and J 4 bases, leaving 13 bases between the germline ends. The length of the CDR3 is 13 residues. The germline gives CDR1 KGHSH, CDR2 LQKENI. The source of this sequence is an adult with Crohn's disease. The material sequenced was ileal tissue. The chain couples TRBV18 to TRBJ2-7; D perhaps matches TRBD1 (6 bases). The chain's CDR3 is CASSLGQTYEQYF. As DNA, the CDR3 is TGTGCCAGCTCTCTTGGACAGACTTACGAGCAGTACTTC.